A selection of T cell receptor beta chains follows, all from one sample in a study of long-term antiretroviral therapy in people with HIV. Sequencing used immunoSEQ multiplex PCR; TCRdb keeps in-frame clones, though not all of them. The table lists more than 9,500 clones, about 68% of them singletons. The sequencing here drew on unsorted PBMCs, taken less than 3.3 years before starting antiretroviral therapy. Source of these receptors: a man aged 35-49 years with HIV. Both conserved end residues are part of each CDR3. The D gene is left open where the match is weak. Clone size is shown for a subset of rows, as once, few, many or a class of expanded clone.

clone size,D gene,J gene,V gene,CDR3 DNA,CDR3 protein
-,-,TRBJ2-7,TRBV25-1,TGTGCCAGCAGTGCCTCGACAGGTCCCACCTACGAGCAGTACTTC,CASSASTGPTYEQYF
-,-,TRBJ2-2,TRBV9,TGTGCCAGCAGCGTAAAAAGGGGCGTTACGAACACCGGGGAGCTGTTTTTT,CASSVKRGVTNTGELFF
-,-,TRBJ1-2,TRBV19,TGTGCCACACGGCAGTTGGGCTATGGCTACACCTTC,CATRQLGYGYTF
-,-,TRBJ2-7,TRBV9,TGTGCCAGCAGCGGAGGAGGGGTCTACGAGCAGTACTTC,CASSGGGVYEQYF
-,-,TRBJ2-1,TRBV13,TGTGCCAGCAGCTTTAGGGCGGGAAGGTACAATGAGCAGTTCTTC,CASSFRAGRYNEQFF
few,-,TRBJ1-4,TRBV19,TGTGCCAGTAGACCACGATCAACTAATGAAAAACTGTTTTTT,CASRPRSTNEKLFF
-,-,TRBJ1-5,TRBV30,TGTGCCTGGAGTTTGCAGCGGGGGTCCTCTTATCAGCCCCAGCATTTT,CAWSLQRGSSYQPQHF
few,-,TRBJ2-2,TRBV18,TGTGCCAGCTCACCAACCCCGGCCGGGGAGCTGTTTTTT,CASSPTPAGELFF
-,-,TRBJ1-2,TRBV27,TGTGCCAGCAGTTTAGTTGGCAGTAACTATGGCTACACCTTC,CASSLVGSNYGYTF
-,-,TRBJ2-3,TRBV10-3,TGTGCCATCAGTGAAGCGGGACAGCGCACAGATACGCAGTATTTT,CAISEAGQRTDTQYF
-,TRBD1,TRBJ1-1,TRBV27,TGTGCCAGCAGTTTAGGACAGGGAGTGAACACTGAAGCTTTCTTT,CASSLGQGVNTEAFF
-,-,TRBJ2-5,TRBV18,TGTGCCAGCTCACCACTCCAGGGGAATCAAGAGACCCAGTACTTC,CASSPLQGNQETQYF
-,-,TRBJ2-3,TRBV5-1,TGCGCCAGCAGCTTAAGGCCTGGGACAAGGTCCACAGATACGCAGTATTTT,CASSLRPGTRSTDTQYF
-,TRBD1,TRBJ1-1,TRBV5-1,TGCGCCAGCAGCAAGGGACAGGGGATCACTGAAGCTTTCTTT,CASSKGQGITEAFF
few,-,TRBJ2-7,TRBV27,TGTGCCAGCAGTTTAACAGGGTTCGACGAGCAGTACTTC,CASSLTGFDEQYF
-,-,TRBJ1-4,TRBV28,TGTGCCAGCAGTGACTCCGGGACAAGGAATGAAAAACTGTTTTTT,CASSDSGTRNEKLFF